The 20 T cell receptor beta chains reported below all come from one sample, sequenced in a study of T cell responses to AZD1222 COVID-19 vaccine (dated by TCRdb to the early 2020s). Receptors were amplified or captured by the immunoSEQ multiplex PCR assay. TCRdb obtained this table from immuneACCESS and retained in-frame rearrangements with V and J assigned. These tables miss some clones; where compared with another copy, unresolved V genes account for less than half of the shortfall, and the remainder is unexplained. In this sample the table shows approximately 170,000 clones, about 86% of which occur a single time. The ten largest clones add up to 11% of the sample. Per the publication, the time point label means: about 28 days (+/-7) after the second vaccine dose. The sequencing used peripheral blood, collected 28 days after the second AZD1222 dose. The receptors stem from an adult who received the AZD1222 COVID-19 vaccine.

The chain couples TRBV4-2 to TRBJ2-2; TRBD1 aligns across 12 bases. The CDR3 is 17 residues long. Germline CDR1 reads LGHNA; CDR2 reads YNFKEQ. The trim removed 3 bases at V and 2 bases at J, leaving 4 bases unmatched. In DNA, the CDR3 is TGTGCCAGCAGCCAGGGGACAGGGGGCGTAAACACCGGGGAGCTGTTTTTT. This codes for CASSQGTGGVNTGELFF.

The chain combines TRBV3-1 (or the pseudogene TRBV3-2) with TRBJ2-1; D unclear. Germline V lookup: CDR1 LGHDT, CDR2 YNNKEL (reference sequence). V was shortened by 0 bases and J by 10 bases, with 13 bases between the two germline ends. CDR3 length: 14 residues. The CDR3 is CASSQEWSLREQFF. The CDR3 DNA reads TGTGCCAGCAGCCAAGAATGGAGTTTACGGGAGCAGTTCTTC.

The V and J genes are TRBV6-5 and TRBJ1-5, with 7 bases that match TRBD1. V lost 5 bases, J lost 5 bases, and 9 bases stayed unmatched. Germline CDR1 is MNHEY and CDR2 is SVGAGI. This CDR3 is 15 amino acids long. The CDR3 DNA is TGTGCCAGCAGTCCCCAGACAGGGTCACATCAGCCCCAGCATTTT. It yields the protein CASSPQTGSHQPQHF.

CDR3 nucleotide sequence: TGTGCCAGCAGCCGGGACAGACAAGAGACCCAGTACTTC. It is translated as CASSRDRQETQYF. This chain uses TRBV14 with TRBJ2-5; TRBD1 agrees at 7 bases. This CDR3 region has 13 residues. Germline values: CDR1 SGHDN, CDR2 FVKESK. V lost 4 bases, J lost 2 bases, and 1 base stayed unmatched.

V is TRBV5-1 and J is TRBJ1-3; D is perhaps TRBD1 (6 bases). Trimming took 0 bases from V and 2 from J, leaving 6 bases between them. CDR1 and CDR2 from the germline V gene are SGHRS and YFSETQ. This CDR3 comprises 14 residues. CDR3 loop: CASSLDRAGNTIYF. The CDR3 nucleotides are TGCGCCAGCAGCTTGGACAGGGCTGGAAACACCATATATTTT. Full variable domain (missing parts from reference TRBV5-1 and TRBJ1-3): KAGVTQTPRYLIKTRGQQVTLSCSPISGHRSVSWYQQTPGQGLQFLFEYFSETQRNKGNFPGRFSGRQFSNSRSEMNVSTLELGDSALYLCASSLDRAGNTIYFGEGSWLTVV.

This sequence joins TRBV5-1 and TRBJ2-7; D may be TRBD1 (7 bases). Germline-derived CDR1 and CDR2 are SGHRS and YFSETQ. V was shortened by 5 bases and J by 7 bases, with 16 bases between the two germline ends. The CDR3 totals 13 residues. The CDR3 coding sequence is TGCGCCAGCAGTGGAGGGGACAGAAGGGAGCAGTACTTC. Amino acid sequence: CASSGGDRREQYF.

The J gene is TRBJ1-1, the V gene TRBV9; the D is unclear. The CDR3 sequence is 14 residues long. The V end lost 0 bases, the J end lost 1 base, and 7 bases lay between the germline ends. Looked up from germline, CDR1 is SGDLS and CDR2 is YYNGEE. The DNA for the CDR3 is TGTGCCAGCAGCGTAGGGGCCCAGAACACTGAAGCTTTCTTT. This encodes CASSVGAQNTEAFF. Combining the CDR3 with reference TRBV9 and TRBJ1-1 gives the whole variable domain DSGVTQTPKHLITATGQRVTLRCSPRSGDLSVYWYQQSLDQGLQFLIQYYNGEERAKGNILERFSAQQFPDLHSELNLSSLELGDSALYFCASSVGAQNTEAFFGQGTRLTVV.

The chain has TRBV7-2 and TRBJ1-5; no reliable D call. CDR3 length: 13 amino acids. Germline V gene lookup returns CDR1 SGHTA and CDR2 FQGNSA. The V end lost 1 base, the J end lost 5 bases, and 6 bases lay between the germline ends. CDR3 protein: CASSLGGYQPQHF. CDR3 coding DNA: TGTGCCAGCAGCTTAGGGGGATATCAGCCCCAGCATTTT.

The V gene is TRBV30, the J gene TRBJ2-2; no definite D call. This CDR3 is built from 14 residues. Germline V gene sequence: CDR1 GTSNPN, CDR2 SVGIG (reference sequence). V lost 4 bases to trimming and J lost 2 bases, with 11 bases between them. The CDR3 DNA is TGTGCCTGGACCAGGATGTTAAACACCGGGGAGCTGTTTTTT. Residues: CAWTRMLNTGELFF.

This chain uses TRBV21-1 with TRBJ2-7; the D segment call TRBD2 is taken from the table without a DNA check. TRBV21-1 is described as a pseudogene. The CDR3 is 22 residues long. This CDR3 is CASSKALQKLAGAGETSYEQYF. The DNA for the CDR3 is TGTGCCAGCAGCAAAGCGCTCCAAAAACTAGCGGGGGCCGGAGAGACATCCTACGAGCAGTACTTC.

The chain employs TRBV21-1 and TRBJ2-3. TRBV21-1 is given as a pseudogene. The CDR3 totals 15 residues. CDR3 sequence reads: CASSKDPRGADTQYF. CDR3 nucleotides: TGTGCCAGCAGCAAAGACCCTAGGGGGGCAGATACGCAGTATTTT.

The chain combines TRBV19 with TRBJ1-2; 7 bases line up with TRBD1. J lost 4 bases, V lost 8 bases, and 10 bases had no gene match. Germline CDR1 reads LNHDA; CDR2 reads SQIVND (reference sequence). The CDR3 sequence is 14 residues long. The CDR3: CASSPVGGPYGYTF. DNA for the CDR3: TGTGCCAGTTCCCCGGTAGGGGGCCCCTATGGCTACACCTTC. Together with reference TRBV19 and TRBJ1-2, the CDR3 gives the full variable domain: DGGITQSPKYLFRKEGQNVTLSCEQNLNHDAMYWYRQDPGQGLRLIYYSQIVNDFQKGDIAEGYSVSREKKESFPLTVTSAQKNPTAFYLCASSPVGGPYGYTFGSGTRLTVV.

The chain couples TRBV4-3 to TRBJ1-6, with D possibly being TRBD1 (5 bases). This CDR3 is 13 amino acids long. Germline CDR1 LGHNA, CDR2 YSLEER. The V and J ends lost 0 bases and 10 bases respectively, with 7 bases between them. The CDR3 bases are TGCGCCAGCAGCCAAGATAGGGGATCACCCCTCCACTTT. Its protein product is CASSQDRGSPLHF.

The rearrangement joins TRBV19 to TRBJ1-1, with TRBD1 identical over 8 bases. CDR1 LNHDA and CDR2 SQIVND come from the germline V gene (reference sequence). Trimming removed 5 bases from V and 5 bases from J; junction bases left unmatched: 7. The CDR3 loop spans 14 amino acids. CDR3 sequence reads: CASSSDREVTEAFF. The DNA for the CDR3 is TGTGCCAGTAGTTCGGACAGGGAGGTTACTGAAGCTTTCTTT. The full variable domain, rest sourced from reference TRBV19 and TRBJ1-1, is DGGITQSPKYLFRKEGQNVTLSCEQNLNHDAMYWYRQDPGQGLRLIYYSQIVNDFQKGDIAEGYSVSREKKESFPLTVTSAQKNPTAFYLCASSSDREVTEAFFGQGTRLTVV.

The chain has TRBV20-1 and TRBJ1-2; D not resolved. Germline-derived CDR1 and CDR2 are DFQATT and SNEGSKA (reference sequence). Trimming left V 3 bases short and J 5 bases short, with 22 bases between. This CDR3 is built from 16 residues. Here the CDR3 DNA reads TGCAGTGCTAGTGGTGCACGGAGCAAAGAAGGTTATGGCTACACCTTC. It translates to CSASGARSKEGYGYTF.

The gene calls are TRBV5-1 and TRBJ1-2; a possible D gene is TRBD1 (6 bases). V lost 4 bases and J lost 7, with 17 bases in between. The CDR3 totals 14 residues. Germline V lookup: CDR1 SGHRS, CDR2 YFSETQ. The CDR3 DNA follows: TGCGCCAGCAGCCAAACACAGGGATCCAGTGGCTACACCTTC. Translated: CASSQTQGSSGYTF.

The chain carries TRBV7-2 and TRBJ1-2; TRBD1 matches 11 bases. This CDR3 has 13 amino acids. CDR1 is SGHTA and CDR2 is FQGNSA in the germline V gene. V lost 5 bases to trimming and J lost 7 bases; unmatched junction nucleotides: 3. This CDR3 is CASSTGTGGGYTF. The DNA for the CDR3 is TGTGCCAGCAGCACCGGGACAGGGGGTGGCTACACCTTC.

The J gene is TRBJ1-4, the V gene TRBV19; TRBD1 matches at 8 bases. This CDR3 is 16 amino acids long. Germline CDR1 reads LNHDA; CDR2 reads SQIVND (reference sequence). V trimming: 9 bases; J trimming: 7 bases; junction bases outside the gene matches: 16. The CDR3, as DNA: TGTGCCAGCAGGGAGGAGCGGACAGGGAATAGTGAAAAACTGTTTTTT. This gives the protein CASREERTGNSEKLFF.

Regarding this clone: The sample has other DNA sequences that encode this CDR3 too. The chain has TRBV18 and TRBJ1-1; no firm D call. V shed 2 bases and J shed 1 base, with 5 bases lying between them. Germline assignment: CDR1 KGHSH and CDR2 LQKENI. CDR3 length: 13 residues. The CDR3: CASSPGRNTEAFF. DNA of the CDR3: TGTGCCAGCTCACCAGGGCGGAACACTGAAGCTTTCTTT. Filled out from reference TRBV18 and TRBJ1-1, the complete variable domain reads NAGVMQNPRHLVRRRGQEARLRCSPMKGHSHVYWYRQLPEEGLKFMVYLQKENIIDESGMPKERFSAEFPKEGPSILRIQQVVRGDSAAYFCASSPGRNTEAFFGQGTRLTVV.

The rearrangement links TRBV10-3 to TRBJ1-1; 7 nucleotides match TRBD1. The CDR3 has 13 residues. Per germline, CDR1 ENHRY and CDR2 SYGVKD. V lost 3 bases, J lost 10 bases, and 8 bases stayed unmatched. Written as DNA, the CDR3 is TGTGCCATCAGTGACCCTTCGGCAGGGGGAGCTTTCTTT. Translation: CAISDPSAGGAFF.